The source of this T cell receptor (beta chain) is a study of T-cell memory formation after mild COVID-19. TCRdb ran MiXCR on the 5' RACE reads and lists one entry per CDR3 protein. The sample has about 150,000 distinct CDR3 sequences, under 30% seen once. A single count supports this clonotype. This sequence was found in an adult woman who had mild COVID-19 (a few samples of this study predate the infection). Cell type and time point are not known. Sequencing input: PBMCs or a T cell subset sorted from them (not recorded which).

The CDR3 here is CASSLDGRGREETQYF. DNA of the CDR3: TGTGCCAGCAGCTTAGATGGCAGGGGGCGGGAAGAGACCCAGTACTTC. The chain uses TRBV11-2 and TRBJ2-5; 8 nucleotides align to TRBD1. Germline CDR1 is SGHAT and CDR2 is FQNNGV. The CDR3 contains 16 residues. V lost 0 bases to trimming and J lost 3 bases; unmatched junction nucleotides: 6.